A selection of T cell receptor beta chains follows, all from one sample in a study of Ad26.COV2.S vaccination and SARS-CoV-2 variants. Produced via immunoSEQ multiplex PCR; TCRdb's table is partial and in-frame only. The table records 200,000 to 300,000 clones, around nine tenths of them present only once. Sequencing was performed on peripheral blood, taken in a trial of Ad26.COV2.S vaccine versus placebo. The source is a person aged 18-65 years who received the Ad26.COV2.S COVID-19 vaccine or a placebo. CDR3s include the opening cysteine and the closing phenylalanine or tryptophan. D genes are given only for firm matches. Size is stated for part of the rows, as once, few or many counts, or as a class when the clone is expanded.

CASSQGTGRNTGELFF | TGTGCCAGCAGCCAAGGGACAGGGCGGAACACCGGGGAGCTGTTTTTT | TRBJ2-2 | TRBD1 | TRBV4-2 | .
CASSPRGGSGNTIYF | TGTGCCAGCAGCCCTAGAGGGGGATCAGGAAACACCATATATTTT | TRBJ1-3 | . | TRBV7-2 | .
CASSEDSLHYEQYF | TGTGCCAGCAGTGAGGACAGTCTTCACTACGAGCAGTACTTC | TRBJ2-7 | . | TRBV2 | .
CASSPDRSYTGELFF | TGCGCCAGCAGCCCGGACAGGAGTTACACCGGGGAGCTGTTTTTT | TRBJ2-2 | TRBD1 | TRBV5-1 | .
CASSDREVVGRNTDTQYF | TGTGCCAGCAGTGACCGGGAGGTGGTGGGGCGGAACACAGATACGCAGTATTTT | TRBJ2-3 | TRBD2 | TRBV25-1 | .
CASSLAGGQETQYF | TGTGCCAGCAGCTTAGCGGGCGGACAAGAGACCCAGTACTTC | TRBJ2-5 | . | TRBV7-9 | .
CASSLGTSATNEKLFF | TGTGCCAGCAGCTTAGGGACGTCAGCAACTAATGAAAAACTGTTTTTT | TRBJ1-4 | . | TRBV7-9 | .
CASSPTGDGNEQFF | TGTGCCAGCAGCCCGACAGGGGATGGTAATGAGCAGTTCTTC | TRBJ2-1 | TRBD1 | TRBV9 | .
CATSRDQPGGRENIQYF | TGTGCCACCAGCAGAGATCAACCGGGAGGGCGGGAAAACATTCAGTACTTC | TRBJ2-4 | TRBD2 | TRBV15 | few
CSAKGGETQYF | TGCAGTGCTAAGGGTGGGGAGACCCAGTACTTC | TRBJ2-5 | . | TRBV20-1 | .
CASSQFPGGETQYF | TGCGCCAGCAGCCAGTTTCCAGGGGGGGAGACCCAGTACTTC | TRBJ2-5 | . | TRBV4-1 | .
CASSPGGGGPTEAFF | TGTGCCAGCTCCCCCGGAGGGGGCGGCCCGACTGAAGCTTTCTTT | TRBJ1-1 | TRBD1 | TRBV18 | .
CASTSWGGSQGTEAFF | TGTGCCAGTACCTCCTGGGGGGGGTCGCAGGGCACTGAAGCTTTCTTT | TRBJ1-1 | . | TRBV19 | .
CASSYHNRGGETQYF | TGTGCCAGCAGTTACCATAACAGGGGTGGCGAGACCCAGTACTTC | TRBJ2-5 | TRBD1 | TRBV6-2/TRBV6-3 | .
CASSQSGTLYSNQPQHF | TGTGCCAGCAGCCAATCCGGGACACTCTATAGCAATCAGCCCCAGCATTTT | TRBJ1-5 | . | TRBV3-1/TRBV3-2 | .
CASSVSSDSSYNEQFF | TGTGCCAGCAGCGTATCGTCAGATAGCTCCTACAATGAGCAGTTCTTC | TRBJ2-1 | . | TRBV9 | .
CASSRGGLAKNIQYF | TGTGCCAGCAGCCGGGGGGGGTTAGCCAAAAACATTCAGTACTTC | TRBJ2-4 | TRBD2 | TRBV7-2 | .
CASRSGQGAYGYTF | TGTGCCAGCAGGTCAGGACAGGGAGCCTATGGCTACACCTTC | TRBJ1-2 | TRBD1 | TRBV7-9 | .
CASSPLETQPQHF | TGTGCCAGCAGTCCCCTCGAGACCCAGCCCCAGCATTTT | TRBJ1-5 | . | TRBV6-5 | .
CASSPRLAGGLGETQYF | TGTGCCAGCAGCCCCAGATTAGCGGGAGGGCTAGGAGAGACCCAGTACTTC | TRBJ2-5 | TRBD2 | TRBV7-2 | .
CASSLAGAGNTIYF | TGTGCCAGCAGCTTAGCAGGGGCTGGAAACACCATATATTTT | TRBJ1-3 | . | TRBV7-9 | few
CASSLQGAAGANEQFF | TGTGCCAGCAGCTTACAGGGGGCGGCGGGTGCCAATGAGCAGTTCTTC | TRBJ2-1 | TRBD1 | TRBV7-2 | .
CASSLAGKRAYNEQFF | TGTGCCAGCAGCTTAGCGGGCAAGCGGGCCTACAATGAGCAGTTCTTC | TRBJ2-1 | . | TRBV11-2 | .
CSVEGGAYRIVQETQYF | TGCAGCGTTGAAGGGGGAGCCTATCGCATTGTCCAAGAGACCCAGTACTTC | TRBJ2-5 | . | TRBV29-1 | .
CATSRAPVPDTQYF | TGTGCCACCAGCAGAGCCCCGGTCCCAGATACGCAGTATTTT | TRBJ2-3 | . | TRBV15 | .
CASSIDPGQSAYEQYF | TGTGCCAGTAGTATAGATCCGGGACAGTCGGCCTACGAGCAGTACTTC | TRBJ2-7 | TRBD1 | TRBV19 | .
CASSLQGGGARETQYF | TGTGCCAGCAGCCTCCAGGGCGGGGGGGCCAGGGAGACCCAGTACTTC | TRBJ2-5 | TRBD2 | TRBV9 | .
CATSQERRSTDTQYF | TGTGCCACCAGTCAGGAGAGAAGGTCCACAGATACGCAGTATTTT | TRBJ2-3 | . | TRBV24-1 | once
CASSEQRGVTYEQYF | TGTGCCAGCAGTGAACAGAGAGGCGTTACCTACGAGCAGTACTTC | TRBJ2-7 | . | TRBV2 | .
CASSLGNGQGSVYEQYF | TGTGCCAGCAGCTTAGGCAATGGACAGGGTTCGGTCTACGAGCAGTACTTC | TRBJ2-7 | TRBD1 | TRBV7-9 | .
CASSVGQGSEKLFF | TGCGCCAGCAGCGTGGGACAGGGCAGTGAAAAACTGTTTTTT | TRBJ1-4 | TRBD1 | TRBV5-1 | once
CASSSLQGANGYTF | TGTGCCAGCAGCTCCCTCCAGGGGGCTAATGGCTACACCTTC | TRBJ1-2 | TRBD1 | TRBV7-2 | once
CASSILQCSSYNEQFF | TGTGCTAGCAGCATCTTACAGTGTAGCTCCTACAATGAGCAGTTCTTC | TRBJ2-1 | . | TRBV21-1 | .
CASGWGTPNTEAFF | TGTGCTAGTGGTTGGGGGACACCGAACACTGAAGCTTTCTTT | TRBJ1-1 | . | TRBV12-5 | .
CASSLASTAGLSGNTIYF | TGTGCCAGCAGCTTAGCGTCCACCGCGGGCCTCTCTGGAAACACCATATATTTT | TRBJ1-3 | . | TRBV7-6 | .
CASSSRQGYGGYTF | TGTGCCAGCAGCTCCCGACAGGGGTATGGCGGCTACACCTTC | TRBJ1-2 | TRBD1 | TRBV7-9 | few
CASSQDLRAYLMGELFF | TGCGCCAGCAGCCAAGATCTTAGGGCCTATCTGATGGGGGAGCTGTTTTTT | TRBJ2-2 | . | TRBV4-3 | .
CASSPFRPGMGSGETQYF | TGTGCCAGCTCACCATTTAGGCCGGGGATGGGGTCGGGAGAGACCCAGTACTTC | TRBJ2-5 | . | TRBV18 | .
CASSVDGGRGIYGYTF | TGTGCCAGCAGCGTGGACGGTGGCCGGGGAATCTATGGCTACACCTTC | TRBJ1-2 | . | TRBV9 | .
CASSYRTTDTQYF | TGTGCCAGCAGTTACCGGACCACAGATACGCAGTATTTT | TRBJ2-3 | . | TRBV6-2/TRBV6-3 | .
CASSQEPGQGYNEQFF | TGCGCCAGCAGCCAAGAACCGGGACAGGGGTACAATGAGCAGTTCTTC | TRBJ2-1 | TRBD1 | TRBV4-1 | .
CASGLAGQSSF | TGTGCTAGTGGTTTGGCCGGACAGTCCTCCTTC | TRBJ1-2 | . | TRBV12-5 | .
CAWSGLWGASGYTF | TGTGCCTGGAGTGGCCTATGGGGGGCCTCTGGCTACACCTTC | TRBJ1-2 | . | TRBV30 | once
CASSSTGTGQTQYF | TGTGCCAGCAGCTCAACCGGGACAGGGCAGACCCAGTACTTC | TRBJ2-5 | TRBD1 | TRBV11-3 | .
CASSQGQGNTIYF | TGTGCCAGCAGCCAAGGTCAGGGAAACACCATATATTTT | TRBJ1-3 | . | TRBV3-1/TRBV3-2 | .
CASSPDRANYGYTF | TGTGCCAGCTCACCGGACAGGGCTAACTATGGCTACACCTTC | TRBJ1-2 | TRBD1 | TRBV18 | .
CASSQSASGVTIAGELFF | TGCGCCAGCAGTCAATCGGCTAGCGGGGTAACTATCGCCGGGGAGCTGTTTTTT | TRBJ2-2 | TRBD2 | TRBV23-1 | .
CASSEGQGGYEQYF | TGTGCCAGCAGTGAAGGTCAGGGGGGCTACGAGCAGTACTTC | TRBJ2-7 | . | TRBV6-1 | .
CATSREARQGPPEAFF | TGTGCCACCAGCAGAGAGGCTCGACAGGGGCCTCCTGAAGCTTTCTTT | TRBJ1-1 | TRBD1 | TRBV15 | once
CASSLKMGLAGDTQYF | TGTGCCAGCAGCCTAAAAATGGGACTAGCTGGAGATACGCAGTATTTT | TRBJ2-3 | TRBD2 | TRBV7-3 | .
CASSVGMGTNTEAFF | TGTGCCAGCAGCGTAGGTATGGGTACGAACACTGAAGCTTTCTTT | TRBJ1-1 | . | TRBV9 | few
CASSTTRNSPLHF | TGTGCCAGCAGTACCACGCGCAATTCACCCCTCCACTTT | TRBJ1-6 | . | TRBV6-2/TRBV6-3 | few
CASSLWAVSGIASTDTQYF | TGTGCCAGCAGTTTATGGGCGGTTTCGGGCATAGCCTCCACAGATACGCAGTATTTT | TRBJ2-3 | . | TRBV27 | .